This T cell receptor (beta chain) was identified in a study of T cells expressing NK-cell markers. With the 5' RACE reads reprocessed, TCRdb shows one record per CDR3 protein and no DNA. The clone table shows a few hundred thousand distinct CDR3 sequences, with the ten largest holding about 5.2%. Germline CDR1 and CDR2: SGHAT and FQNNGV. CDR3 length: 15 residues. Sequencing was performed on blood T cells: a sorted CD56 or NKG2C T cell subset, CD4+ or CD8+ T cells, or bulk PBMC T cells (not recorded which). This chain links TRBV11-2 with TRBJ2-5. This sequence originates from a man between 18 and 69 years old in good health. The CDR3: CASSFDIGRQETQYF.